These T cell receptor beta chains were read from a single sample in a study of PD-L1 blockade in urothelial cancer. Repertoires were generated with immunoSEQ multiplex PCR, while TCRdb's copy carries only in-frame clones and drops some. The sample yields 45,000 to 70,000 clones, 85% seen once. Here the sequenced sample was PBMCs, taken around atezolizumab (anti-PD-L1) treatment. These receptors all stem from a man between 65 and 80 years old with urothelial cancer. Each CDR3 is given without its conserved first and last residue. D genes are given only for firm matches.

j_gene: TRBJ2-7
d_gene: NA
v_gene: TRBV5-1
CDR3aa: ASSARRLGDYEQY

j_gene: TRBJ1-5
d_gene: NA
v_gene: TRBV5-8
CDR3aa: ASSFDYNQPQH

j_gene: TRBJ2-1
d_gene: NA
v_gene: TRBV5-1
CDR3aa: ASSVGTMAGHNEQF

j_gene: TRBJ1-4
d_gene: NA
v_gene: TRBV5-4
CDR3aa: ASSPGQANEKLF

j_gene: TRBJ2-7
d_gene: NA
v_gene: TRBV27
CDR3aa: ASSLHRGGSYEQY

j_gene: TRBJ1-1
d_gene: NA
v_gene: TRBV2
CDR3aa: ASSVGGGVTEAF

j_gene: TRBJ2-1
d_gene: TRBD1
v_gene: TRBV4-1
CDR3aa: ASSPQDRRWEQF

j_gene: TRBJ2-3
d_gene: TRBD2
v_gene: TRBV9
CDR3aa: ASSVEPAGGPDTQY

j_gene: TRBJ2-7
d_gene: NA
v_gene: TRBV7-8
CDR3aa: ASSPTRAVSSYEQY

j_gene: TRBJ1-5
d_gene: NA
v_gene: TRBV10-3
CDR3aa: AISEYHNQPQH

j_gene: TRBJ2-7
d_gene: NA
v_gene: TRBV21-1
CDR3aa: ASRLAAFSYEQY